This T cell receptor beta chain derives from a study of early stage breast cancer tumors. Background on the study: Of some 17 invasive breast tumors, about twelve were hormone receptor-positive, HER2-negative. Whole-study results and caveats: Compared with adjacent normal breast tissue, tumors showed around 2.7-fold greater T cell density and higher clonality. Commonly generated sequences made up most enriched TCRB sequences shared between patients.

Sufficient DNA from normal breast often required roughly 85-340 mg tissue. The repertoire was sequenced with immunoSEQ multiplex PCR; TCRdb's copy has only in-frame clones and lacks some. The data hold around 6,500 clones, with roughly three fifths observed a single time. This clone was detected only a few times. The antigen remains undetermined. V was shortened by 4 bases and J by 0 bases, with 12 bases between the two germline ends. This CDR3 spans 15 amino acids. In germline, CDR1 is ENHRY, CDR2 SYGVKD. This chain joins TRBV10-3 and TRBJ1-2, with a possible D match to TRBD1 (6 bases). This clonotype originated in a person aged 50-59 years with breast cancer. The sequencing input was normal breast tissue next to the tumor. For the CDR3, the DNA is TGTGCCATCAGTGGTTTACAGGGAACTAACTATGGCTACACCTTC. It codes for CAISGLQGTNYGYTF.